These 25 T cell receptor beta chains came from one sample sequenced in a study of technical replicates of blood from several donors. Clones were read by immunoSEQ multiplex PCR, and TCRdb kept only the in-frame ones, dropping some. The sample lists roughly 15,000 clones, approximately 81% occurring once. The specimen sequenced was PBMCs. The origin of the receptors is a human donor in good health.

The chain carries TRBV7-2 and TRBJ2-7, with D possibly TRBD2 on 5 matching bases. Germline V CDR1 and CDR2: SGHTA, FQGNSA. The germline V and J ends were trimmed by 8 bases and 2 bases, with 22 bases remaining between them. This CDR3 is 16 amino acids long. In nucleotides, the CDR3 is TGTGCCAGCGGTGGAGCCGGAGGTAGCGCCGCCTACGAGCAGTACTTC. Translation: CASGGAGGSAAYEQYF.

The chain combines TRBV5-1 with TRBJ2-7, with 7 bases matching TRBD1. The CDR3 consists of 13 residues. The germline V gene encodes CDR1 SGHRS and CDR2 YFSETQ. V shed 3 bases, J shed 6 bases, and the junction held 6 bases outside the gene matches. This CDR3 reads CASSSTGLREQYF. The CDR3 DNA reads TGCGCCAGCAGCTCGACAGGGTTGCGCGAGCAGTACTTC.

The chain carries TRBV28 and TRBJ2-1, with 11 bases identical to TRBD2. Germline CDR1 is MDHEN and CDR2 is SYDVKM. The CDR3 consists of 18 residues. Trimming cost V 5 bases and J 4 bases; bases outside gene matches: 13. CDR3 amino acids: CASSNLGLASGRYNEQFF. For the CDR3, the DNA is TGTGCCAGCAGTAACTTAGGACTGGCTAGCGGGAGGTACAATGAGCAGTTCTTC.

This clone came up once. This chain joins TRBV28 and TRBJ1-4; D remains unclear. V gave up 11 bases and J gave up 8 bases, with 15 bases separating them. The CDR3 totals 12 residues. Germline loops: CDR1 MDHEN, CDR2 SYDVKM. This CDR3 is CAARTDREKLFF. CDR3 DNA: TGTGCCGCAAGGACTGATCGAGAAAAACTGTTTTTT. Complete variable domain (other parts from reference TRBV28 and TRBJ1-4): DVKVTQSSRYLVKRTGEKVFLECVQDMDHENMFWYRQDPGLGLRLIYFSYDVKMKEKGDIPEGYSVSREKKERFSLILESASTNQTSMYLCAARTDREKLFFGSGTQLSVL.

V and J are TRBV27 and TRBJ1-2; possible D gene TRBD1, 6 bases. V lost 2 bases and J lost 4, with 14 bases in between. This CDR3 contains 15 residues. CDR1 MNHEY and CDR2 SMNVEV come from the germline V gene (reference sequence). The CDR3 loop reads CASSLVGGGFYGYTF. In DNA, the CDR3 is TGTGCCAGCAGTTTAGTCGGGGGGGGCTTCTATGGCTACACCTTC.

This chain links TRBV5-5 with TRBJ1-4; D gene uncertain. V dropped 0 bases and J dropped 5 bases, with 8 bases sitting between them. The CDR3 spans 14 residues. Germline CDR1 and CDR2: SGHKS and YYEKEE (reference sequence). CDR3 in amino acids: CASSLGPQNEKLFF. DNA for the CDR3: TGTGCCAGCAGCTTGGGGCCTCAAAATGAAAAACTGTTTTTT.

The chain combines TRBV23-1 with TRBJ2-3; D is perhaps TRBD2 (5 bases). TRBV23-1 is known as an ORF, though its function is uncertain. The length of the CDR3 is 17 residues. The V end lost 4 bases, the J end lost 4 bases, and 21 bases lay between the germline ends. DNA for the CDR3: TGCGCCAGCAGTCCGGAGAGGGAGAGGAGGTTGGCAGATACGCAGTATTTT. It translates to CASSPERERRLADTQYF.

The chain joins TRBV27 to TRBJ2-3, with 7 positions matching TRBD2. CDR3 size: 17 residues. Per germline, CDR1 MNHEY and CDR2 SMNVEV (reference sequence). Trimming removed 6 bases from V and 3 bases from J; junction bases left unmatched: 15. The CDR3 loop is CASRPDGRAGLTDTQYF. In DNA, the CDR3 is TGTGCCAGCAGACCGGATGGGAGAGCGGGGTTAACAGATACGCAGTATTTT.

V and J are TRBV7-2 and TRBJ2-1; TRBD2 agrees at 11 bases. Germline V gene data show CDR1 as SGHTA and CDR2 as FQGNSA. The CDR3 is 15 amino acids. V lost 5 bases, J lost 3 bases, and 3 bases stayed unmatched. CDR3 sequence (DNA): TGTGCCAGCAGCATGGGACTAGCGGTCTACAATGAGCAGTTCTTC. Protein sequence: CASSMGLAVYNEQFF.

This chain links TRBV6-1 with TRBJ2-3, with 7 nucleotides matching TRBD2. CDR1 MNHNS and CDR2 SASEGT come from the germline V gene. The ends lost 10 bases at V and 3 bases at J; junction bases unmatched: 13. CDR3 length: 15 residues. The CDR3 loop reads CATTFDAGGTDTQYF. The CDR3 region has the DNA TGTGCCACTACATTCGACGCCGGGGGGACAGATACGCAGTATTTT.

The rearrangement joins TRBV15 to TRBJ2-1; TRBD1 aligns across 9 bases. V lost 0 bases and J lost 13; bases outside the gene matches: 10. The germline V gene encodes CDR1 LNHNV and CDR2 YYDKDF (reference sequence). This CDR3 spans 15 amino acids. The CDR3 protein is CATSRDGGTGYVQFF. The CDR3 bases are TGTGCCACCAGCAGAGATGGTGGGACAGGGTATGTTCAGTTCTTC.

DNA for the CDR3: TGTGCCAGCAGGGCACCTAGCGGGAGTTCGACCCAGTACTTC. Its translation is CASRAPSGSSTQYF. The V gene is TRBV6-5, the J gene TRBJ2-5, with 10 bases fitting TRBD2. V shed 6 bases, J shed 7 bases, and the junction held 8 bases outside the gene matches. There are 14 residues in the CDR3. Germline assignment: CDR1 MNHEY and CDR2 SVGAGI.

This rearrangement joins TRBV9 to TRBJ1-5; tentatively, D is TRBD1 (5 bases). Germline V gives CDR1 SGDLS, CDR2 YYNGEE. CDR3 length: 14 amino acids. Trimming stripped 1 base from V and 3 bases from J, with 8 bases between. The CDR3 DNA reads TGTGCCAGCAGCGTAACGGACAACAATCAGCCCCAGCATTTT. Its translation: CASSVTDNNQPQHF.

CDR3: CASSDSLDSTGELFF. The CDR3 DNA reads as TGTGCCAGCAGTGACTCGCTAGATAGCACCGGGGAGCTGTTTTTT. The chain is built from TRBV6-4 and TRBJ2-2; D gene uncertain. V was shortened by 0 bases and J by 4 bases, with 9 bases between the two germline ends. This CDR3 has 15 residues. In germline, CDR1 is MRHNA, CDR2 SNTAGT.

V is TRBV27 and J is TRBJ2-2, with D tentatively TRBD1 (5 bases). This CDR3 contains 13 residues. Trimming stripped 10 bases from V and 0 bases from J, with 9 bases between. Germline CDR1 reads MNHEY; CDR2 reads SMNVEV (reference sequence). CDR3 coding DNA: TGTGCCATCGGACACCCGAACACCGGGGAGCTGTTTTTT. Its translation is CAIGHPNTGELFF.

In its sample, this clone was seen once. The CDR3 region is CASITWGPYNEQFF. CDR3 DNA: TGTGCCAGCATTACTTGGGGCCCCTACAATGAGCAGTTCTTC. V usage is TRBV2 and J usage is TRBJ2-1, with D possibly being TRBD1 (5 bases). Germline V gene sequence: CDR1 SNHLY, CDR2 FYNNEI. V was trimmed by 7 bases and J by 2 bases, leaving 12 bases between them. CDR3 size: 14 residues.

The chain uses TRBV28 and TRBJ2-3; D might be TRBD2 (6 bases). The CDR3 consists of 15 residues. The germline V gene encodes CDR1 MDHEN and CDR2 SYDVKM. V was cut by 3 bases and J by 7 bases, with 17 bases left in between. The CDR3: CASSLLRGFGHTQYF. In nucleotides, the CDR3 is TGTGCCAGCAGTTTGTTGCGGGGATTCGGACATACGCAGTATTTT.

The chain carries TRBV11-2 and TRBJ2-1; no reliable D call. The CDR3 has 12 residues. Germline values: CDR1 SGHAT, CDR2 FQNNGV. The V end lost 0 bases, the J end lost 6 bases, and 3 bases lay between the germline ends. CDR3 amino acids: CASSLDRNEQFF. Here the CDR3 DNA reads TGTGCCAGCAGCTTAGATCGCAATGAGCAGTTCTTC.

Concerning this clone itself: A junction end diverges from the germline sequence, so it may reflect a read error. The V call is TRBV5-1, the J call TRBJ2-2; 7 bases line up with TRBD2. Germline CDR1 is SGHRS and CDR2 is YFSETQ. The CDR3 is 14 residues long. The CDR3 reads CASSRGGNPGELFF. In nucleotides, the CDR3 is TGCGCCAGCAGCAGGGGAGGGAACCCCGGGGAGCTGTTTTTT.

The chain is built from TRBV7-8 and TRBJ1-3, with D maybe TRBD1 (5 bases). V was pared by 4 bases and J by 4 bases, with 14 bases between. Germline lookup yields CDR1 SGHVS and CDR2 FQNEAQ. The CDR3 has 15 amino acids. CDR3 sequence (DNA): TGTGCCAGCAGCTCTCAGTGGGGGGGAGGAAACACCATATATTTT. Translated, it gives CASSSQWGGGNTIYF.

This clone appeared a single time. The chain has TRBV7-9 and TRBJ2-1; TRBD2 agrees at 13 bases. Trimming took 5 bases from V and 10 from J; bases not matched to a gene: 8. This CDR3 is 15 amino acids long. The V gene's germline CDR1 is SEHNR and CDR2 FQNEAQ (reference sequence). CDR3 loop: CASSIGTSGNQEQFF. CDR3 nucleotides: TGTGCCAGCAGCATCGGGACTAGCGGGAACCAAGAGCAGTTCTTC.

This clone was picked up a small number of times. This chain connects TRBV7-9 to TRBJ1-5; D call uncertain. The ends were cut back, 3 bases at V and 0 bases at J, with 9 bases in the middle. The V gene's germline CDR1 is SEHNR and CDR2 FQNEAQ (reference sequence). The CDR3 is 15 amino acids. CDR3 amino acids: CASSFSGISNQPQHF. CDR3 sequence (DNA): TGTGCCAGCAGCTTTTCCGGGATTAGCAATCAGCCCCAGCATTTT.

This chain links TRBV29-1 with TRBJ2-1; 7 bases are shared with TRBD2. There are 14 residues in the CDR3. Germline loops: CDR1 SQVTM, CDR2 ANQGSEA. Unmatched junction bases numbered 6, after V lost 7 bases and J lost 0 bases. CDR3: CSAASGSSYNEQFF. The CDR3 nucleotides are TGCAGCGCTGCTAGCGGTAGCTCCTACAATGAGCAGTTCTTC.

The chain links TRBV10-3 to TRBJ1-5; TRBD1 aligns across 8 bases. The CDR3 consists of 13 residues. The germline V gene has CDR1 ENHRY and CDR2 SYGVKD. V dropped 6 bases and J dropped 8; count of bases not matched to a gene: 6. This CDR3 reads CAIRQGEGEPQHF. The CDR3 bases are TGTGCCATCAGACAGGGGGAAGGGGAGCCCCAGCATTTT.

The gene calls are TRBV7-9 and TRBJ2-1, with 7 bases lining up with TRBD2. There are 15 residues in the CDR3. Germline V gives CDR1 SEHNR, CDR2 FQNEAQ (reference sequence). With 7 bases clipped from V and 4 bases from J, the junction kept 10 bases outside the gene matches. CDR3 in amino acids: CASTESGRGYNEQFF. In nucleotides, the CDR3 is TGTGCCAGCACCGAGAGTGGGCGGGGGTACAATGAGCAGTTCTTC.